The clone carrying this TCR beta chain has a handful of counts. This sample stems from a study of long-term antiretroviral therapy in people with HIV. The V gene's germline CDR1 is LGHNA and CDR2 YSLEER. The CDR3 spans 15 residues. The V end lost 3 bases, the J end lost 7 bases, and 13 bases lay between the germline ends. Each sample contained roughly 0.95-10 million cryopreserved PBMC, thawed before DNA extraction. The authors ran the immunoSEQ assay, v3.0, at survey level. The assay was immunoSEQ multiplex PCR, and TCRdb's table has in-frame clones only and misses some. Of about 18,000 clones listed, just under 80% were seen once; the top ten hold roughly 7.5%.

This chain joins TRBV4-3 and TRBJ1-6; the D is unclear. The sample consisted of unsorted PBMCs, taken at the start of antiretroviral therapy, before treatment. The receptor was isolated from a woman aged 35 to 49 with HIV. CDR3 sequence reads: CASSHSVERNSPLHF. The CDR3 nucleotides read TGCGCCAGCAGCCACTCTGTGGAGCGGAATTCACCCCTCCACTTT.